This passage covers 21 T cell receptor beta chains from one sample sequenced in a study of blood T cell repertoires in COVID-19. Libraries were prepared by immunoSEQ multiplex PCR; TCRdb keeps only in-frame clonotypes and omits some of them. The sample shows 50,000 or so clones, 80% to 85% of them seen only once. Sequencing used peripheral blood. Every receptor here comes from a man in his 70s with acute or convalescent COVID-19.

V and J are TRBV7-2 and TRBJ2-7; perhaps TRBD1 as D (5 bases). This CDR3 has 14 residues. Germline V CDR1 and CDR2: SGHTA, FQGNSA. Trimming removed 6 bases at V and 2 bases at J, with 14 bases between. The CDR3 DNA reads TGTGCCAGCAGTTTCAGGGTTGGAACCTACGAGCAGTACTTC. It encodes CASSFRVGTYEQYF.

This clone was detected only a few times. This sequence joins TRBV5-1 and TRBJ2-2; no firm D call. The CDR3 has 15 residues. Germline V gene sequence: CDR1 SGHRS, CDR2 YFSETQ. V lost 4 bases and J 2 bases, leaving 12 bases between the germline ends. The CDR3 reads CASSIRSANTGELFF. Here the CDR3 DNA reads TGCGCCAGCAGCATACGAAGCGCCAACACCGGGGAGCTGTTTTTT.

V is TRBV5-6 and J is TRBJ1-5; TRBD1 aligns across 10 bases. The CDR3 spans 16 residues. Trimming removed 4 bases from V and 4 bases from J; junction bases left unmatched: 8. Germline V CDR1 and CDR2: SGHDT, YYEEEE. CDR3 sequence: CASSAGTGAVNQPQHF. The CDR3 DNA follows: TGTGCCAGCAGCGCCGGGACAGGGGCAGTTAATCAGCCCCAGCATTTT.

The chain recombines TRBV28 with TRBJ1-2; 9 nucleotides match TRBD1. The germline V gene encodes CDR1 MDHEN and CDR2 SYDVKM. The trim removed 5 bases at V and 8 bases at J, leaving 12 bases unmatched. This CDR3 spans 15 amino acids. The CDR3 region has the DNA TGTGCCAGCAGTCCACAGGGGGCCCTTTGGTGGGGCTACACCTTC. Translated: CASSPQGALWWGYTF.

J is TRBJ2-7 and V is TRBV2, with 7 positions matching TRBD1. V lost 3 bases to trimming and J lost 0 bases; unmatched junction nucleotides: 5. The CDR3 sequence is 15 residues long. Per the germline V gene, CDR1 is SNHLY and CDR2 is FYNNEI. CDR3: CASSDATGSSYEQYF. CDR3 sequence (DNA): TGTGCCAGCAGTGACGCGACAGGGAGCTCCTACGAGCAGTACTTC.

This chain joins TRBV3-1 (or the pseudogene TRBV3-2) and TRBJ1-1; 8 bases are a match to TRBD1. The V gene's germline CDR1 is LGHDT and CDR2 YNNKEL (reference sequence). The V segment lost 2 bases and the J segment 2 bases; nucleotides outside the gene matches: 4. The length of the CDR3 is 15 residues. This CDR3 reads CASSQPSGGNTEAFF. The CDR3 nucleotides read TGTGCCAGCAGCCAACCCTCAGGGGGCAACACTGAAGCTTTCTTT.

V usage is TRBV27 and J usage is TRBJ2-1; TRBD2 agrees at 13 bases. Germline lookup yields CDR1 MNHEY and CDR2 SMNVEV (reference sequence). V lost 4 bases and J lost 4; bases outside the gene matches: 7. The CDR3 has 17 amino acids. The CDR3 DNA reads TGTGCCAGCAGTTGGACTAGCGGGGGCCGGGGGTACAATGAGCAGTTCTTC. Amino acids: CASSWTSGGRGYNEQFF.

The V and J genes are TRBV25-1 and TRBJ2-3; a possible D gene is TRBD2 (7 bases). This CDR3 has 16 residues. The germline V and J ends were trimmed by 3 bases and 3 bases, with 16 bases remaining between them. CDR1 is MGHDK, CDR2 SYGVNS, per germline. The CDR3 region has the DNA TGTGCCAGCAGTGAGGGGGGGGGCGCGATTACAGATACGCAGTATTTT. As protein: CASSEGGGAITDTQYF.

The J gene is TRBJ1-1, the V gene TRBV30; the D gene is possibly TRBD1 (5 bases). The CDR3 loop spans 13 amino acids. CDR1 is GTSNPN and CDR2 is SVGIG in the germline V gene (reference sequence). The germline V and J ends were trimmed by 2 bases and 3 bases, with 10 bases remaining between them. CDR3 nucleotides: TGTGCCTGGAGTCCCCAGGGCGACACTGAAGCTTTCTTT. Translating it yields CAWSPQGDTEAFF.

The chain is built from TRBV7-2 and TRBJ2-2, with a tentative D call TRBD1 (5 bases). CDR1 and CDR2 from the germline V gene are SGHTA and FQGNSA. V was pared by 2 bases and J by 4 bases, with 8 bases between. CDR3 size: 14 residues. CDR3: CASSLIGVTGELFF. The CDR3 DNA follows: TGTGCCAGCAGCTTAATAGGGGTCACCGGGGAGCTGTTTTTT.

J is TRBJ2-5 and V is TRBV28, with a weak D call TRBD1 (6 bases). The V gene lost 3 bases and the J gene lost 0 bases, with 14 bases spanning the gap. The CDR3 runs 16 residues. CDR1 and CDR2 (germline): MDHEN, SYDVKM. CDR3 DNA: TGTGCCAGCAGTTTCACAGGGCTGATGGACCAAGAGACCCAGTACTTC. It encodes CASSFTGLMDQETQYF.

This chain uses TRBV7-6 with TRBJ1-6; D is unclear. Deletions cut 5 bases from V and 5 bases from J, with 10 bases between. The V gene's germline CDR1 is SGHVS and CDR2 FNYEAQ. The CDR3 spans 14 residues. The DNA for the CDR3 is TGTGCCAGCAGCCCGGGAGGTAATAATTCACCCCTCCACTTT. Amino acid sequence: CASSPGGNNSPLHF.

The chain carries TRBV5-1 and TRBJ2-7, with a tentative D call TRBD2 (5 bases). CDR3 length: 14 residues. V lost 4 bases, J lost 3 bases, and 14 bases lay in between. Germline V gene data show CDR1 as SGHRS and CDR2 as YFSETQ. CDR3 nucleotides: TGCGCCAGCAGCCCCAGGACTGAAGGCTACGAGCAGTACTTC. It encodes CASSPRTEGYEQYF.

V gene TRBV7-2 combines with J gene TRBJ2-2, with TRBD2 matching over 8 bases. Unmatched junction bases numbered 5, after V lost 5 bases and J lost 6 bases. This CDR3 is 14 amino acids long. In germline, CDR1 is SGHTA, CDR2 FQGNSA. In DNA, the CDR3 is TGTGCCAGCAGCCAGACTAGCGTCGCCGGGGAGCTGTTTTTT. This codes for CASSQTSVAGELFF.

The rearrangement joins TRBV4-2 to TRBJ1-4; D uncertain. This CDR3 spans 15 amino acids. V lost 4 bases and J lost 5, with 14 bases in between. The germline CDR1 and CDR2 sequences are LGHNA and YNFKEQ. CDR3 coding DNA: TGTGCCAGCAGCCTTCCTGCGGGATACAATGAAAAACTGTTTTTT. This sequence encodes CASSLPAGYNEKLFF.

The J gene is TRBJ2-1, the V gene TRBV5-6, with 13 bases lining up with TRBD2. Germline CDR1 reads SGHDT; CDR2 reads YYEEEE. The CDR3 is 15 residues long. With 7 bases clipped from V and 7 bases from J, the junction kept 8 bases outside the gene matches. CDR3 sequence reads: CASGLPTSGGNEQFF. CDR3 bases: TGTGCCAGCGGACTACCGACTAGCGGGGGGAATGAGCAGTTCTTC.

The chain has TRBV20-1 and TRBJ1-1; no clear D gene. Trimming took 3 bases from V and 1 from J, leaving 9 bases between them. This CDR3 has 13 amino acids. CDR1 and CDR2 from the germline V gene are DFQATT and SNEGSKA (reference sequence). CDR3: CSASSTRNTEAFF. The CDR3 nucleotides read TGCAGTGCTAGTTCAACACGGAACACTGAAGCTTTCTTT.

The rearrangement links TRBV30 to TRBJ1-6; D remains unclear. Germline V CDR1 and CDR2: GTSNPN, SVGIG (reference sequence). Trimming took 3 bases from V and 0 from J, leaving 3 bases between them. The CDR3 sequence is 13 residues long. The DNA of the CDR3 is TGTGCCTGGAGGAGCTCCTATAATTCACCCCTCCACTTT. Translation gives CAWRSSYNSPLHF.

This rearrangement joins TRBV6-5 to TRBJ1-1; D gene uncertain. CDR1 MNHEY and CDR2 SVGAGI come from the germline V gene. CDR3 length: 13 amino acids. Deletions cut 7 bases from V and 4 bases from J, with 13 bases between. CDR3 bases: TGTGCCAGCACCGCACCACAAGTCACTGAAGCTTTCTTT. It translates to CASTAPQVTEAFF.

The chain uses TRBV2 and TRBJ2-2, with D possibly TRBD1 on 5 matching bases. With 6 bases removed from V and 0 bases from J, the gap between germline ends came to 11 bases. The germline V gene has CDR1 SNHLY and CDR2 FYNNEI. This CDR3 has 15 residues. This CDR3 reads CASRQDSSNTGELFF. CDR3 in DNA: TGTGCCAGCAGACAAGACAGCTCGAACACCGGGGAGCTGTTTTTT.

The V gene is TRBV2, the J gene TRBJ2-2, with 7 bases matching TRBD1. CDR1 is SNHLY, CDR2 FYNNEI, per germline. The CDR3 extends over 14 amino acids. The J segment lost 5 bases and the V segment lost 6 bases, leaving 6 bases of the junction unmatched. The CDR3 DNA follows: TGTGCCAGCAGCACGACAGGGAGTACCGGGGAGCTGTTTTTT. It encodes CASSTTGSTGELFF.